The TCR beta chain under discussion was sequenced for a study of identical twins (dated by TCRdb to the mid-2010s). Regarding the research as a whole: The study deep-sequenced TCR alpha and beta repertoires from monozygotic twins, unrelated adults of various ages and cord blood to test whether fetal clonotypes persist. To rule out contamination, replicate twin experiments were performed at different times with different library preparation protocols.

On the study overall, not on this receptor specifically: Fewer insertions were carried by abundant cord blood beta clonotypes; a weaker similar trend was observed in young adult naive repertoires, while no such trend was observed in memory repertoires. Because the same donors could not be followed over many years, the conclusions depended on cross-sectional statistical analysis. A weaker excess of twin sharing was found in beta out-of-frame sequences because the signal-to-noise ratio was lowered by fewer shared sequences. Compared with coincidental sharing between unrelated individuals, out-of-frame TCR alpha sequences shared between twins showed an excess of sequences with low generation probability. Out-of-frame TCR alpha sharing in monozygotic twins was systematically underestimated by recombination models, whereas sharing between unrelated individuals was in agreement with the recombination models. Zero-insertion analyses could be partly confounded by invariant T cells such as MAIT and iNKT, although diverse VJ usage argued against such confounding for most clonotypes.

Library preparation employed 5' RACE. The listed sequencing device is Illumina HiSeq 2000. A universal primer binding site was added through template switching, and the final cDNA carried a unique molecular identifier so that TCR cDNA molecules could be counted accurately. First-strand cDNA for TCR alpha and beta chains was synthesized from specific primers in the conserved constant-segment region. To control for contamination, each cDNA library was double barcoded with a SMART-Mk sample barcode plus Illumina barcodes. TruSeq adapter sequences along with Illumina sample barcodes were introduced in two successive PCR steps. TCR alpha and beta cDNA libraries were sequenced on the Illumina HiSeq platform with custom primers. The authors' pipeline ran thus. Raw reads were processed with MiGEC to extract unique molecular identifiers, and MiXCR was used to determine CDR3 positions. For each individual, recombination models were inferred using an EM algorithm with the repgenHMM and IGoR tools. Shared clonotypes were analyzed with the tcR package in R, and sharing was normalized by the product of cloneset sizes. Out-of-frame nonproductive sequences were analyzed to study raw recombination free of thymic and clonal selection effects. Using fastp trimming at Q25 and MiXCR clonotype assembly, TCRdb reanalyzed the public sequencing data and kept in-frame beta chains. When rows share a CDR3 protein, they turn into one entry using the most common DNA and genes. TCRdb's processing, not the authors', yielded these V and J calls. This sample holds hundreds of thousands of distinct CDR3 sequences; roughly 7.5% were observed only once. In total, the top ten clones hold just under 2% of the sample.

Taken from the germline V gene, the CDR1 and CDR2 loops are MNHEY and SVGAGI. Inclusive of the bounding cysteine and phenylalanine, the CDR3 is 15 residues long. Only the CDR3 DNA is retained, 45 bases long and in frame from the first base. Deletion took 0 bases off V and 2 bases off J, with a span of 7 bases between the germline ends. On this clonotype itself: It has no known antigen specificity. One base away there is no much larger clone; base qualities are not given.

Every donor was a healthy Caucasian. The twin cohort comprised three pairs of female monozygotic twins, all aged about 18 to 30 years. Using Miltenyi CD45RO+ enrichment and human naive T-cell isolation kits, memory (CD45RO+) and naive T cells were isolated from PBMC. The sample also formed part of further work on yellow fever vaccine responses in identical twins. As noted in the second study: According to the authors, in identical twins the way T cells responded to vaccination appeared partly convergent and partly personalized. Focusing on identical twins, the study followed the T cell clones that responded to the vaccine, and did so with precision.

Sequenced sample: memory (CD45RO+) T cells sorted from blood. This sample's cell subset or site label indicates: CD45RO+ enriched T cells. The clonotype originates from a woman between 18 and 30 years old in good health. The chain links TRBV6-5 with TRBJ2-2; the D gene may be TRBD1 or TRBD2, since each aligns over 6 bases. The DNA reads TGTGCCAGCAGTTACTCGGGGGGCAACACCGGGGAGCTGTTTTTT. Its protein reads: CASSYSGGNTGELFF.